This is a list of T cell receptor beta chains from one sample in a study of blood T cell repertoires in COVID-19. Generated by immunoSEQ multiplex PCR, the TCRdb table keeps only in-frame clones and is missing some. The repertoire holds about 200,000 clones, with around 92% as singletons. The source material was PBMCs or T cells enriched from blood (not recorded which). Receptors were obtained from a woman between 18 and 30 years old who had recovered from COVID-19. CDR3s include the opening cysteine and the closing phenylalanine or tryptophan. A D gene is named only where the DNA matches it firmly. Rows may omit the clone size; those that give it use once, few, many or a size class.

>TRBV5-1|-|TRBJ2-7|-
TGCGCCAGCAGCCTGAGTTCCTACGAGCAGTACTTC
CASSLSSYEQYF
>TRBV28|few|TRBJ1-6|TRBD1
TGTGCCAGCACGCCTGGGACAGGGTTGGATTCACCCCTCCACTTT
CASTPGTGLDSPLHF
>TRBV19|-|TRBJ1-1|TRBD1
TGTGCCAGTAGTATAGGGGACAGGGCCCCTGAAGCTTTCTTT
CASSIGDRAPEAFF
>TRBV10-3|once|TRBJ2-5|-
TGTGCCATCAGTGAGTGGCACGGGGGGCCCATCCAAGAGACCCAGTACTTC
CAISEWHGGPIQETQYF
>TRBV28|-|TRBJ1-3|-
TGTGCCACCCTGGAGATTAGTGGAAACACCATATATTTT
CATLEISGNTIYF
>TRBV19|-|TRBJ1-2|TRBD1
TGTGCCAGTAAAAAGGGGGCCGACTATGGCTACACCTTC
CASKKGADYGYTF
>TRBV7-2|-|TRBJ2-7|TRBD1
TGTGCCAGCAGCCCTGGACAGGGTATATACGAGCAGTACTTC
CASSPGQGIYEQYF
>TRBV28|once|TRBJ1-6|-
TGTGCCAGCAGTTTATCAGGGGCGAATTCACCCCTCCACTTT
CASSLSGANSPLHF
>TRBV11-2|-|TRBJ2-5|-
TGTGCCAGCAGCTTAGGGACAGAAGGATGGGAGACCCAGTACTTC
CASSLGTEGWETQYF
>TRBV2|-|TRBJ2-1|TRBD1
TGTGCCAGCAGTAGGGACAGCAATGAGCAGTTCTTC
CASSRDSNEQFF